Reported below is one TCR beta chain. Antigen: not known. The CDR3 sequence is 17 residues long. CDR1 KGHSH and CDR2 LQKENI come from the germline V gene. With 2 bases clipped from V and 5 bases from J, the junction kept 10 bases outside the gene matches. The entry originates in a study of cytomegalovirus exposure and HLA in healthy donors. Overall study results and limits: Across donors, presence/absence analyses took sequencing depth to be roughly uniform. An apparent linkage of common viral pathogens to several of the most significant clusters emerged in a later analysis.

The PCR made use of 60 Vbeta and 13 Jbeta primers. Original data processing: In a later analysis, roughly 11 million of about 80 million unique beta chains occurred in at least two donors. Clones were sequenced by immunoSEQ multiplex PCR, and TCRdb holds only the in-frame ones, with some missing. That table gives V, J and clone size, and the DNA gave D and trimming. The sample lists 220,000 or so clones, about 81% occurring once. Sequencing was carried out using PBMCs. The V and J genes are TRBV18 and TRBJ2-7; 12 bases are a match to TRBD1. The receptor was derived from a woman in her forties in good health and CMV-seronegative. The CDR3 protein is CASSPSFGGTGGNEQYF. The CDR3 DNA reads as TGTGCCAGCTCACCATCCTTCGGGGGGACAGGGGGCAACGAGCAGTACTTC.